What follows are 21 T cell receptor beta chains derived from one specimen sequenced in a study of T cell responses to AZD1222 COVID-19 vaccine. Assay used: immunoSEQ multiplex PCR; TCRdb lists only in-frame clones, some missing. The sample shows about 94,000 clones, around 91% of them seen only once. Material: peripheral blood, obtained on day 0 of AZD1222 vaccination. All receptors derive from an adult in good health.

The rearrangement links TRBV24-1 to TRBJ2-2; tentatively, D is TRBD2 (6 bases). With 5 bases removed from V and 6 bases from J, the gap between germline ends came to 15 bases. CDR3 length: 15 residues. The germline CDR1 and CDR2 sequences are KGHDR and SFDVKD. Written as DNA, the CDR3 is TGTGCCACCAGTGCCACAATGTGGGGGGCCGGGGAGCTGTTTTTT. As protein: CATSATMWGAGELFF.

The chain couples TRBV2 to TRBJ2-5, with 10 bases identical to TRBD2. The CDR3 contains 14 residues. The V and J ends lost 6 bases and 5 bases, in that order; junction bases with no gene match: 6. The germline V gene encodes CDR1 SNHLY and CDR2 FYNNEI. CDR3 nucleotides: TGTGCCAGCAGAAGCGGGGGGGCCGCGGAGACCCAGTACTTC. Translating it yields CASRSGGAAETQYF.

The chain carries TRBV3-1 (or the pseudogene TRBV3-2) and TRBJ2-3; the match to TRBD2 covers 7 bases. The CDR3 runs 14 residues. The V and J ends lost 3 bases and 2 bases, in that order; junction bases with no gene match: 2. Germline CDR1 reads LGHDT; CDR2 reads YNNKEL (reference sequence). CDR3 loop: CASSQRGNTDTQYF. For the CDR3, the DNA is TGTGCCAGCAGCCAGCGGGGGAACACAGATACGCAGTATTTT.

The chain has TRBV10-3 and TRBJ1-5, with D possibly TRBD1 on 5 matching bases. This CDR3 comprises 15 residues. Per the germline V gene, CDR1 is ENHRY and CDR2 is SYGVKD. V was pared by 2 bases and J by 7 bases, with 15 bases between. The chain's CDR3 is CAISETQGSEQPQHF. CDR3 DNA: TGTGCCATCAGTGAGACGCAGGGTTCAGAGCAGCCCCAGCATTTT.

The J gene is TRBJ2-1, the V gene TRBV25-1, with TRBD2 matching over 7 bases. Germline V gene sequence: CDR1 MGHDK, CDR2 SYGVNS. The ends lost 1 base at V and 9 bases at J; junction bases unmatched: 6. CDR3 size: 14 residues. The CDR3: CASSEWGGTGEQFF. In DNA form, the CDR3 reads TGTGCCAGCAGTGAATGGGGAGGGACCGGTGAGCAGTTCTTC.

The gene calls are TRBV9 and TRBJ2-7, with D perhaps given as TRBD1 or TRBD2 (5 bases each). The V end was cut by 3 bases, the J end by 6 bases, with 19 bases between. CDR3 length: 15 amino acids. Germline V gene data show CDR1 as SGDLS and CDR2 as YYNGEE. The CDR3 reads CASSEGPHPQGEQYF. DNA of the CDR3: TGTGCCAGCAGCGAGGGACCGCATCCGCAGGGCGAGCAGTACTTC.

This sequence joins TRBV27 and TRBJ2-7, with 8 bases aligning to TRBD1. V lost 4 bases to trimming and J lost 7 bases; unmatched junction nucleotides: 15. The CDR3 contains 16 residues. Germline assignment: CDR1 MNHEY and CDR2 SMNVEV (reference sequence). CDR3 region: CASSSFLRTGPWEQYF. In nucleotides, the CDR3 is TGTGCCAGCAGTTCTTTTCTTCGGACAGGGCCCTGGGAGCAGTACTTC.

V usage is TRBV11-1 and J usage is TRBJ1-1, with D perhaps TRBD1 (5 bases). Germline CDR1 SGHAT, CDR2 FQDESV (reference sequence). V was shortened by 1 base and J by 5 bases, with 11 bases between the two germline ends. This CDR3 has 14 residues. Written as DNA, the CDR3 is TGTGCCAGCAGCTTAGTGGCAGGGAGTACTGAAGCTTTCTTT. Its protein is CASSLVAGSTEAFF.

In DNA form, the CDR3 reads TGTGCCAGCAGCTTAGGCAGAGTTCGATTGTCCACTGAAGCTTTCTTT. Its translation: CASSLGRVRLSTEAFF. The V and J genes are TRBV7-9 and TRBJ1-1; D unresolved. Trimming removed 1 base from V and 4 bases from J, with 16 bases in between. Germline V gives CDR1 SEHNR, CDR2 FQNEAQ (reference sequence). This CDR3 spans 16 amino acids.

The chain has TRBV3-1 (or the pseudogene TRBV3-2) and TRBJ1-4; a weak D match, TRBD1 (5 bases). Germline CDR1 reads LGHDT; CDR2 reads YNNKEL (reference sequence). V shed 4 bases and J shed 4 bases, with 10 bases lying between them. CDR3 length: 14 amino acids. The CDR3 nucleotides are TGTGCCAGCAGCCTCCGGGACGGTAATGAAAAACTGTTTTTT. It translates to CASSLRDGNEKLFF.

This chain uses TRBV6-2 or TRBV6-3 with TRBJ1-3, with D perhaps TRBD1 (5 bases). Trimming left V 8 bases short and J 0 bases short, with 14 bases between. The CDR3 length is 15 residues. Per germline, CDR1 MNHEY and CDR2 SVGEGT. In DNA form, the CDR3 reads TGTGCCAGCCGCCGGGACGGCTCCTCTGGAAACACCATATATTTT. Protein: CASRRDGSSGNTIYF.

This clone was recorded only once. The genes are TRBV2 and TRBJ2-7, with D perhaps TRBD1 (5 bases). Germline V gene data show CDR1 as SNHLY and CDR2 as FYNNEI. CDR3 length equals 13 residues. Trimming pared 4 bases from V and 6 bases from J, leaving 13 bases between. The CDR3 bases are TGTGCCAGCAGTGCCGGACATAAAGGCGAGCAGTACTTC. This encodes CASSAGHKGEQYF.

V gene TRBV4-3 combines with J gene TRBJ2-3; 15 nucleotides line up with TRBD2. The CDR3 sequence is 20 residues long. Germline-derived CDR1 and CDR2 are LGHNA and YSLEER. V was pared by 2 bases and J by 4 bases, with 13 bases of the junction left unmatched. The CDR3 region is CASSQQGRGTSGGLSDTQYF. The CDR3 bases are TGCGCCAGCAGCCAACAGGGCCGCGGGACTAGCGGGGGGTTGTCAGATACGCAGTATTTT.

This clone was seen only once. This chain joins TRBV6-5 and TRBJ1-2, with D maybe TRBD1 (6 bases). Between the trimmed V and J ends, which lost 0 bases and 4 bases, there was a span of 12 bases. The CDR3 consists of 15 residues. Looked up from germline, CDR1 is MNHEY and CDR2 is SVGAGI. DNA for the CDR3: TGTGCCAGCAGTTACTCAGCAGGGGACGGCTATGGCTACACCTTC. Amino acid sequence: CASSYSAGDGYGYTF.

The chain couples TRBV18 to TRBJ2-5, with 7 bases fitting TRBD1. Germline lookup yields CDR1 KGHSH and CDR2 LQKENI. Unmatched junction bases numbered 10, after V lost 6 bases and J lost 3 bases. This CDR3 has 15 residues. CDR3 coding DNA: TGTGCCAGCTCGCCAAGGACAGGACCAAAAGAGACCCAGTACTTC. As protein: CASSPRTGPKETQYF.

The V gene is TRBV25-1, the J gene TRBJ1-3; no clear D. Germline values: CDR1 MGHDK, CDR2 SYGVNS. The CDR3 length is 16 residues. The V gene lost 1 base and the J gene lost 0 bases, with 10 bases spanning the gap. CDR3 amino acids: CASSESWRSSGNTIYF. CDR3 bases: TGTGCCAGCAGTGAATCGTGGCGGAGCTCTGGAAACACCATATATTTT.

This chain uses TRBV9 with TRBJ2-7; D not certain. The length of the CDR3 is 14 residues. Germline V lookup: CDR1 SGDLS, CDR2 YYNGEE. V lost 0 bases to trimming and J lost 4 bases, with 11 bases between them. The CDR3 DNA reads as TGTGCCAGCAGCGTAGATCTCGGATTTTACGAGCAGTACTTC. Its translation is CASSVDLGFYEQYF.

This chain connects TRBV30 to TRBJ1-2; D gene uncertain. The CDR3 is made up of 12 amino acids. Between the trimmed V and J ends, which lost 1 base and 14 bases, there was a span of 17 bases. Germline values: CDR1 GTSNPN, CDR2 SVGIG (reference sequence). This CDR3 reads CAWSGNGVHATF. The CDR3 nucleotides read TGTGCCTGGAGTGGTAATGGAGTGCACGCGACCTTC.

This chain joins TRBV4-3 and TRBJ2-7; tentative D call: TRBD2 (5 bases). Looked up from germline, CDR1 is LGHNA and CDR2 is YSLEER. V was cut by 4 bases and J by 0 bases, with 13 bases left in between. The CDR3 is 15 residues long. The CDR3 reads CASSPARGYSYEQYF. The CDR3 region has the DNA TGCGCCAGCAGCCCCGCTCGGGGTTACTCCTACGAGCAGTACTTC.

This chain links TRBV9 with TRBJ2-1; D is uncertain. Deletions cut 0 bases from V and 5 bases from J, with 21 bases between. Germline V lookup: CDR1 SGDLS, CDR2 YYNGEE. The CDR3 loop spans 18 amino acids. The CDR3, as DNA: TGTGCCAGCAGCGTAGCTCCTACCTCGCACTATCCCGACAATGAGCAGTTCTTC. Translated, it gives CASSVAPTSHYPDNEQFF.

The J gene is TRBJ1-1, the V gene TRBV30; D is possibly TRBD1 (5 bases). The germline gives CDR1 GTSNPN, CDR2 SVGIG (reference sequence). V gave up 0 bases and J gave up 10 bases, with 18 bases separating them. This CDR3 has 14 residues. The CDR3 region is CAWSVAHAGQRAFF. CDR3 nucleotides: TGTGCCTGGAGTGTAGCTCATGCAGGGCAGAGAGCTTTCTTT.